This record covers a single T cell receptor (beta chain). No antigen is known for it. This sample was included in a study of beta chain features in type 1 diabetes. Points from the study as a whole: Whether HLA type affects TCRB rearrangement stayed undetermined in the present work. Researchers report that Type 1 diabetes patients had moderately but significantly shorter TCRB CDR3s across all four CD4+ subsets.

Sequencing targeted expressed TCRB transcripts, as all isolated RNA had been reverse transcribed. Only in-frame clones appear in the TCRdb table, and some are missing; sequencing was by immunoSEQ multiplex PCR. Here the sample spans hundreds of thousands of clones, around an eighth being singletons. With 7 bases clipped from V and 7 bases from J, the junction kept 10 bases outside the gene matches. The germline CDR1 and CDR2 sequences are SQVTM and ANQGSEA. The CDR3 sequence is 12 residues long. Material: naive CD4+ T cells from blood. This clonotype originated in a man aged 18-30 years with type 1 diabetes. The J gene is TRBJ2-7, the V gene TRBV29-1; 7 nucleotides match TRBD1. The CDR3 protein is CSGSGTDLEQYF. In DNA form, the CDR3 reads TGCAGCGGATCCGGGACAGATTTAGAGCAGTACTTC.